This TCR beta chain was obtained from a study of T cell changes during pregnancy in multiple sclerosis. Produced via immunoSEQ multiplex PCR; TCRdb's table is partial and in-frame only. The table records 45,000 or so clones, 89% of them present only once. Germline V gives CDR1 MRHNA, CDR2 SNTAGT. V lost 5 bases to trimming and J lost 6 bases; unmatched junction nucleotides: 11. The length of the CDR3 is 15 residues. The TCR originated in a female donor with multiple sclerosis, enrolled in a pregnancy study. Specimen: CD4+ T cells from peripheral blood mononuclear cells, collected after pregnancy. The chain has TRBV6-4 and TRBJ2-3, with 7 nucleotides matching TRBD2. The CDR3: CASSLAGELQDTQYF. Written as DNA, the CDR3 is TGTGCCAGCAGTCTCGCGGGAGAACTGCAGGATACGCAGTATTTT.